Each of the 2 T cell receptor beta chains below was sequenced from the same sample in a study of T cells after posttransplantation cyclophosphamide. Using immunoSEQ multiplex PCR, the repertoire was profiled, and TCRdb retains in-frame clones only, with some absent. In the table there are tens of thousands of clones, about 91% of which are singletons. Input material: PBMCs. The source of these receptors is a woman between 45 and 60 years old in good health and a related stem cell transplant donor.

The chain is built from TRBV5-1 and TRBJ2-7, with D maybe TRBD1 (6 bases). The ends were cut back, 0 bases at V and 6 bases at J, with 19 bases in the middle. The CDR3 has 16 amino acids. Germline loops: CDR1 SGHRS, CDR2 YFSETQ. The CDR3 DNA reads TGCGCCAGCAGCTTGGGGGGAAATACGACAGGCCCCGAGCAGTACTTC. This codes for CASSLGGNTTGPEQYF. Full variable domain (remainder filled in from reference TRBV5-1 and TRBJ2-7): KAGVTQTPRYLIKTRGQQVTLSCSPISGHRSVSWYQQTPGQGLQFLFEYFSETQRNKGNFPGRFSGRQFSNSRSEMNVSTLELGDSALYLCASSLGGNTTGPEQYFGPGTRLTVT.

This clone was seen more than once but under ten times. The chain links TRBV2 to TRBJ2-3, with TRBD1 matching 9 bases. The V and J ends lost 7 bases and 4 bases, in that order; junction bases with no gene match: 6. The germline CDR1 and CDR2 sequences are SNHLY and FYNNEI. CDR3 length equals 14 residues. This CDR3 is CASIQGAEADTQYF. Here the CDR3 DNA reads TGTGCCAGCATACAGGGGGCTGAGGCAGATACGCAGTATTTT.